Listed below are T cell receptor beta chains from one sample, sequenced in a study of T-cell reconstitution after alpha-beta-depleted transplantation in children. MiXCR, applied by TCRdb to the PCR reads, yields one record per CDR3 protein. This table holds over 100,000 distinct CDR3 sequences, about 5.6% found once. Material: PBMCs, mostly from graft donor cells, obtained 60 days after TCRalphabeta/CD19-depleted stem cell transplant. Receptors originate from a female patient aged 2-9 years who had a stem cell transplant for Fanconi anemia, so the T cells may come from the graft donor. CDR3s include the opening cysteine and the closing phenylalanine or tryptophan. A D gene is named only where the DNA matches it firmly. The listing skips clone size in some rows; elsewhere it reads once, few, many or a size class.

J	V	D	size	DNA	CDR3
TRBJ2-3	TRBV6-5	TRBD2	many	TGTGCCAGCAGTTACGTTAGCGGGACAAGCACAGATACGCAGTATTTT	CASSYVSGTSTDTQYF
TRBJ2-7	TRBV5-1	.	many	TGCGCCAGCAGCTTGGGACTACCATCCTACGAGCAGTACTTC	CASSLGLPSYEQYF
TRBJ1-4	TRBV7-9	.	many	TGTGCCAGCAGCTTACCCGCTCCCACGGGAAAACTGTTTTTT	CASSLPAPTGKLFF
TRBJ1-1	TRBV6-5	.	many	TGTGCCAGCAGTTACTCTAGGGGAGGGACTGAAGCTTTCTTT	CASSYSRGGTEAFF
TRBJ2-1	TRBV9	TRBD1	many	TGTGCCAGCAGCCGATCGGGACAGGGGGCCAATGAGCAGTTCTTC	CASSRSGQGANEQFF
TRBJ1-1	TRBV5-1	TRBD1	many	TGCGCCAGCAGCTTGGGAGGGACAGGGGGCTCCATGAACACTGAAGCTTTCTTT	CASSLGGTGGSMNTEAFF
TRBJ2-7	TRBV29-1	.	few	TGCAGCGTTGAAAGAGGGGACGAGCAGTACTTC	CSVERGDEQYF
TRBJ2-7	TRBV5-1	.	.	TGCGCCAGCAGCTTGCTCGGGGACTACGAGCAGTACTTC	CASSLLGDYEQYF
TRBJ2-7	TRBV2	TRBD2	many	TGTGCCAGCAGTGGTGGGAGACTAGCGTTCATCTACGAGCAGTACTTC	CASSGGRLAFIYEQYF
TRBJ2-7	TRBV27	.	few	TGTGCCAGCAGCCCCGGGAACGAGCAGTACTTC	CASSPGNEQYF
TRBJ1-4	TRBV7-9	.	many	TGTGCCAGCAGCTTCATTTTACAGGGAGAGAGCGAAAAACTGTTTTTT	CASSFILQGESEKLFF
TRBJ2-7	TRBV20-1	TRBD1	many	TGCAGTGCTAGTCAGGGGGCTCGGGCGTACTTC	CSASQGARAYF
TRBJ1-5	TRBV3-1	.	many	TGTGCCAGCAGCCAAGGAGTGGGGGGCGGTCAGCCCCAGCATTTT	CASSQGVGGGQPQHF
TRBJ2-7	TRBV20-1	TRBD2	many	TGCAGTGCTTCCGTTCCTCGGGGGGTCGCCTACGAGCAGTACTTC	CSASVPRGVAYEQYF
TRBJ1-2	TRBV7-2	.	few	TGTGCCAGCAGCTTAGTTTCTGGGGGCGACTATGGCTACACCTTC	CASSLVSGGDYGYTF
TRBJ2-6	TRBV6-1	.	many	TGTGCCAGCAGTGAATTGATCGGAGGTAGGGGATCTGGGGCCAACGTCCTGACTTTC	CASSELIGGRGSGANVLTF
TRBJ2-1	TRBV7-2	.	many	TGTGCCAGCAGCCACCGGCTCAATGAGCAGTTCTTC	CASSHRLNEQFF
TRBJ2-1	TRBV7-9	TRBD1	few	TGTGCCAGCAGCTTAGCTTATCCCGGGACAGTGTACAATGAGCAGTTCTTC	CASSLAYPGTVYNEQFF
TRBJ2-7	TRBV28	TRBD2	.	TGTGCCAGCAAAGGGCGGGAGGGCTACGACTACGAGCAGTACTTC	CASKGREGYDYEQYF
TRBJ2-2	TRBV24-1	TRBD1	many	TGTGCCACCGGGGGACAGTCGAACACCGGGGAGCTGTTTTTT	CATGGQSNTGELFF
TRBJ1-1	TRBV28	TRBD1	.	TGTGCCAGCAGTTTATGGGGACAGCCTTACACTGAAGCTTTCTTT	CASSLWGQPYTEAFF
TRBJ2-2	TRBV5-1	.	many	TGCGCCAGCAGCTCCTTACAGGGCGGAGGCACCGGGGAGCTGTTTTTT	CASSSLQGGGTGELFF
TRBJ2-7	TRBV18	TRBD1	many	TGTGCCAGCTCACCCCCCGGGACAGGGGGTACCTACGAGCAGTACTTC	CASSPPGTGGTYEQYF
TRBJ2-3	TRBV4-2	.	many	TGTGCCAGCAGCCAAGAAGGACGATACAAGTCTAGCACAGATACGCAGTATTTT	CASSQEGRYKSSTDTQYF
TRBJ1-5	TRBV4-1	.	many	TGCGCCAGCAGCCAAGGTACAGAAAATAGCAATCAGCCCCAGCATTTT	CASSQGTENSNQPQHF
TRBJ2-3	TRBV2	TRBD2	many	TGTGCCAGCAGGAAAATAGCGGGGCGTAGCACAGATACGCAGTATTTT	CASRKIAGRSTDTQYF
TRBJ2-3	TRBV20-1	TRBD2	few	TGCAGTGCTAGTTTCGGCGGGGGGGGAACAGATACGCAGTATTTT	CSASFGGGGTDTQYF
TRBJ2-5	TRBV28	TRBD2	.	TGTGCCAGCAGGAACACCTGGACTAGCGGGGGGGCCCGTCCCCAAGAGACCCAGTACTTC	CASRNTWTSGGARPQETQYF
TRBJ2-7	TRBV30	TRBD2	once	TGTGCCTGGAGTCTGAGGGCGGGGGGGCCTCACCTCTACGAGCAGTACTTC	CAWSLRAGGPHLYEQYF
TRBJ2-5	TRBV15	.	many	TGTGCCACCAGCAGAGTAGGACAAGGAGAGACCCAGTACTTC	CATSRVGQGETQYF
TRBJ2-5	TRBV12-1	.	few	TGTGCCAGCAGCTTGGTTATTGCGGGAGGGAACCAAGAGACCCAGTACTTC	CASSLVIAGGNQETQYF
TRBJ2-7	TRBV4-2	.	many	TGTGCCAGCGCCAGCTCACTCCGGACAGCCCGCTACGAGCAGTACTTC	CASASSLRTARYEQYF
TRBJ2-3	TRBV5-1	TRBD2	.	TGCGCCAGCAGCCGAAGCGGGAAATCCTGGGATACGCAGTATTTT	CASSRSGKSWDTQYF
TRBJ2-3	TRBV5-1	TRBD1	many	TGCGCCAGCAGCTTGGCCAAGGGGGCATCAACAGATACGCAGTATTTT	CASSLAKGASTDTQYF
TRBJ1-1	TRBV5-5	.	many	TGTGCCAGCAGCTGGGGGACCGGGATATCGGGCACTGAAGCTTTCTTT	CASSWGTGISGTEAFF
TRBJ1-4	TRBV20-1	TRBD1	many	TGCAGTGCTAGAGATCCCAGGGGGGATGAAAAACTGTTTTTT	CSARDPRGDEKLFF
TRBJ2-7	TRBV2	TRBD2	.	TGTGCCAGCCATAGCGGGGCCGAGCAGTACTTC	CASHSGAEQYF
TRBJ2-5	TRBV12-5	TRBD2	few	TGTGCTAGTGGCTGGTCGGGGGGGGCGAGAGAGACCCAGTACTTC	CASGWSGGARETQYF
TRBJ2-5	TRBV5-1	TRBD2	many	TGCGCCAGCAGCTTGGCCGGGACTAGCGGGCAAGAGACCCAGTACTTC	CASSLAGTSGQETQYF
TRBJ2-1	TRBV28	TRBD2	many	TGTGCCACCCTACGGTCGGGACTACCATACTCCTACAATGAGCAGTTCTTC	CATLRSGLPYSYNEQFF
TRBJ1-2	TRBV3-1	.	few	TGTGCCAGCAGCCAAGACCACTGGGGATCCCCTTATGGCTACACCTTC	CASSQDHWGSPYGYTF
TRBJ2-5	TRBV11-1	TRBD2	many	TGTGCCAGCAGCCCCCGGACTAGCGGGGTTCTCCACCAAGAGACCCAGTACTTC	CASSPRTSGVLHQETQYF